This T cell receptor beta chain was found in a study of response to subunit inactivated influenza vaccine. Overall study findings and caveats: That few new T cells are recruited by each seasonal influenza vaccination was the authors' suggestion.

CDR3 length: 16 residues. J was trimmed by 2 bases and V by 5 bases; bases with no gene match: 3. Note on this clonotype: Its specificity is unknown.

TCRdb called the RT-PCR reads again in MiXCR, with one record for every CDR3 protein. The data hold about 520,000 distinct CDR3 sequences, with more than 7% observed a single time. The receptor was isolated from a man between 50 and 75 years old who received an inactivated influenza vaccine. This chain links TRBV12-3 or TRBV12-4 with TRBJ2-3; TRBD2 matches 14 bases. This specimen consisted of PBMCs from blood, obtained about 23 months after vaccination. CDR3 region: CASSGTSGGYTDTQYF. CDR3 coding DNA: TGTGCCAGCAGTGGGACTAGCGGGGGATACACAGATACGCAGTATTTT.